A single sample gave rise to the 22 T cell receptor beta chains below, sequenced in a study of T cells after yellow fever vaccination. One entry per CDR3 protein, called by TCRdb with MiXCR from the 5' RACE reads. The sample has 400,000 to 650,000 distinct CDR3 sequences; 21% are singletons. Sequences were derived from PBMCs, sampled roughly 20 days after the first yellow fever vaccination. The receptors were gathered from a man aged 18 to 30 who received the YFV17D yellow fever vaccine.

This clonotype was detected only a few times. This chain connects TRBV28 to TRBJ2-2; D possibly matches TRBD1 or TRBD2 (5 bases each). CDR3 length equals 13 residues. Germline-derived CDR1 and CDR2 are MDHEN and SYDVKM. Trimming stripped 6 bases from V and 7 bases from J, with 12 bases between. CDR3 residues: CASRIGGLGELFF. The CDR3 bases are TGTGCCAGCAGGATTGGGGGTCTCGGGGAGCTGTTTTTT. Together with reference TRBV28 and TRBJ2-2, the CDR3 gives the full variable domain: DVKVTQSSRYLVKRTGEKVFLECVQDMDHENMFWYRQDPGLGLRLIYFSYDVKMKEKGDIPEGYSVSREKKERFSLILESASTNQTSMYLCASRIGGLGELFFGEGSRLTVL.

This chain connects TRBV20-1 to TRBJ1-1; D is unclear. The length of the CDR3 is 14 residues. Germline V lookup: CDR1 DFQATT, CDR2 SNEGSKA (reference sequence). V lost 5 bases and J lost 0, with 13 bases in between. The CDR3 is CSAPGIPVNTEAFF. The CDR3 bases are TGCAGTGCTCCCGGGATTCCAGTGAACACTGAAGCTTTCTTT.

The chain links TRBV20-1 to TRBJ1-3, with D unresolved. V was pared by 2 bases and J by 0 bases, with 8 bases between. This CDR3 is 14 amino acids long. CDR1 is DFQATT and CDR2 is SNEGSKA in the germline V gene (reference sequence). CDR3: CSARPPSSGNTIYF. CDR3 in DNA: TGCAGTGCTAGACCCCCCAGCTCTGGAAACACCATATATTTT.

This chain joins TRBV10-3 and TRBJ2-1; 14 positions match TRBD2. The CDR3 is made up of 15 amino acids. Trimming removed 11 bases from V and 8 bases from J; junction bases left unmatched: 11. CDR1 is ENHRY and CDR2 is SYGVKD in the germline V gene. The CDR3 nucleotides are TGTGCCGCGACTAGCGGGGGGGCCGGGTCCCATGAGCAGTTCTTC. As protein: CAATSGGAGSHEQFF.

This clonotype was counted between two and nine times. The chain is built from TRBV7-2 and TRBJ2-3; D gene uncertain. CDR1 and CDR2 (germline): SGHTA, FQGNSA. There are 14 residues in the CDR3. Trimming stripped 4 bases from V and 5 bases from J, with 13 bases between. The CDR3 protein is CASSSPDREDTQYF. CDR3 in DNA: TGTGCCAGCAGCTCCCCTGATAGGGAAGATACGCAGTATTTT.

This clonotype was detected many times. This rearrangement joins TRBV11-1 to TRBJ2-1; D is possibly TRBD1 or TRBD2 (5 bases each). CDR1 and CDR2 (germline): SGHAT, FQDESV (reference sequence). CDR3 length: 17 residues. The V end was cut by 5 bases, the J end by 6 bases, with 23 bases between. CDR3 nucleotides: TGTGCCAGCAGCCTTGGACCCTCCGGGACGGACCTCAATGAGCAGTTCTTC. Translated, it gives CASSLGPSGTDLNEQFF.

The J gene is TRBJ2-3, the V gene TRBV9; 14 positions match TRBD2. This CDR3 region has 15 residues. The V gene's germline CDR1 is SGDLS and CDR2 YYNGEE. V shed 6 bases, J shed 5 bases, and the junction held 5 bases outside the gene matches. The CDR3 nucleotides read TGTGCCAGCATTGGACTAGCGGGGGGAGTAGATACGCAGTATTTT. Protein: CASIGLAGGVDTQYF.

There are a few counts of this clonotype. This rearrangement joins TRBV20-1 to TRBJ1-4; 9 bases are a match to TRBD1. The V gene's germline CDR1 is DFQATT and CDR2 SNEGSKA (reference sequence). With V trimmed by 5 bases and J by 7 bases, 2 bases remained unmatched. CDR3 length: 12 amino acids. The CDR3 region is CSAVDRGEKLFF. The CDR3 bases are TGCAGTGCTGTGGACAGGGGTGAAAAACTGTTTTTT.

The chain joins TRBV6-4 to TRBJ1-1, with a possible D match to TRBD1 (6 bases). The CDR3 consists of 18 residues. Germline V CDR1 and CDR2: MRHNA, SNTAGT. The V end was cut by 11 bases, the J end by 1 base, with 29 bases between. DNA for the CDR3: TGTGCCTTCAGTTTAAGTCGGAGGCCAGGGGTCCAGAACACTGAAGCTTTCTTT. This sequence encodes CAFSLSRRPGVQNTEAFF.

The chain recombines TRBV10-3 with TRBJ1-1, with D perhaps TRBD1 (5 bases). V dropped 10 bases and J dropped 3 bases, with 15 bases sitting between them. Germline lookup yields CDR1 ENHRY and CDR2 SYGVKD. The CDR3 length is 13 residues. The CDR3 spells CATGPGGDTEAFF. CDR3 nucleotides: TGTGCCACCGGCCCTGGAGGGGACACTGAAGCTTTCTTT.

This clonotype was seen repeatedly, ten times or more. This chain joins TRBV5-1 and TRBJ2-7, with D possibly TRBD1 on 6 matching bases. Germline V lookup: CDR1 SGHRS, CDR2 YFSETQ. Trimming took 4 bases from V and 7 from J, leaving 15 bases between them. The CDR3 consists of 13 residues. CDR3 protein: CASSIDQTGEQYF. Here the CDR3 DNA reads TGCGCCAGCAGCATCGATCAAACAGGGGAGCAGTACTTC.

The rearrangement uses TRBV12-5 and TRBJ1-1, with D hard to call. Germline lookup yields CDR1 LGHNT and CDR2 FRNRAP. The CDR3 contains 11 residues. Trimming took 6 bases from V and 10 from J, leaving 12 bases between them. This CDR3 is CASGPRGRAFF. Written as DNA, the CDR3 is TGTGCTAGTGGCCCCCGGGGAAGAGCTTTCTTT. Using reference TRBV12-5 and TRBJ1-1 for the parts outside the CDR3, the full variable domain is DARVTQTPRHKVTEMGQEVTMRCQPILGHNTVFWYRQTMMQGLELLAYFRNRAPLDDSGMPKDRFSAEMPDATLATLKIQPSEPRDSAVYFCASGPRGRAFFGQGTRLTVV.

This clonotype has just a few counts. This chain joins TRBV6-6 and TRBJ1-5; 7 nucleotides align to TRBD1. CDR3 length: 13 amino acids. Germline-derived CDR1 and CDR2 are MNHNY and SVGAGI (reference sequence). J lost 5 bases, V lost 7 bases, and 5 bases had no gene match. The CDR3: CASNNRGDQPQHF. The CDR3 DNA reads as TGTGCCAGCAACAACAGGGGCGATCAGCCCCAGCATTTT.

The chain employs TRBV5-1 and TRBJ2-5; TRBD2 aligns across 9 bases. Germline CDR1 is SGHRS and CDR2 is YFSETQ. The CDR3 consists of 15 residues. The V gene end was trimmed by 2 bases and the J gene end by 4 bases; junction bases not matched to a gene: 6. The CDR3 loop reads CASSLSGGFTETQYF. In DNA, the CDR3 is TGCGCCAGCAGCTTAAGCGGGGGGTTTACAGAGACCCAGTACTTC. Looking up the rest from reference TRBV5-1 and TRBJ2-5 gives the full variable domain: KAGVTQTPRYLIKTRGQQVTLSCSPISGHRSVSWYQQTPGQGLQFLFEYFSETQRNKGNFPGRFSGRQFSNSRSEMNVSTLELGDSALYLCASSLSGGFTETQYFGPGTRLLVL.

The chain is built from TRBV2 and TRBJ2-1, with 11 bases lining up with TRBD2. The CDR3 sequence is 19 residues long. The V and J ends lost 1 base and 4 bases, in that order; junction bases with no gene match: 12. The germline gives CDR1 SNHLY, CDR2 FYNNEI. CDR3 sequence: CASSEVITSGGAYYNEQFF. The CDR3 DNA is TGTGCCAGCAGTGAAGTAATAACTAGCGGGGGCGCCTATTACAATGAGCAGTTCTTC.

To note about this clonotype: A read error may account for a junction end that differs from germline. The chain couples TRBV27 to TRBJ1-1; no definite D call. The length of the CDR3 is 12 residues. Germline V gene data show CDR1 as MNHEY and CDR2 as SMNVEV (reference sequence). CDR3 sequence reads: CASSFLNAEAFF. The CDR3 DNA reads TGTGCCAGCAGTTTTTTGAACGCTGAAGCTTTCTTT.

This clonotype was observed a few times. The chain joins TRBV19 to TRBJ2-7, with a weak D call TRBD2 (6 bases). Germline V gene data show CDR1 as LNHDA and CDR2 as SQIVND (reference sequence). Trimming pared 1 base from V and 3 bases from J, leaving 10 bases between. The CDR3 totals 14 residues. CDR3 protein: CASSIVVGSYEQYF. The CDR3, as DNA: TGTGCCAGTAGTATAGTCGTCGGGAGCTACGAGCAGTACTTC.

V is TRBV7-2 and J is TRBJ2-7, with TRBD1 identical over 7 bases. Germline-derived CDR1 and CDR2 are SGHTA and FQGNSA. The V gene end was trimmed by 4 bases and the J gene end by 2 bases; junction bases not matched to a gene: 5. The length of the CDR3 is 14 residues. CDR3 sequence reads: CASSSGQMTYEQYF. DNA of the CDR3: TGTGCCAGCAGCTCGGGACAGATGACCTACGAGCAGTACTTC.

There are a few counts of this clonotype. The chain joins TRBV29-1 to TRBJ1-2; D gene ambiguous. This CDR3 region has 11 residues. Per germline, CDR1 SQVTM and CDR2 ANQGSEA. Trimming left V 4 bases short and J 6 bases short, with 9 bases between. The DNA for the CDR3 is TGCAGCGTTGGGTGGGGAGATGGCTACACCTTC. It specifies CSVGWGDGYTF.

This clonotype was counted only a few times. The chain has TRBV25-1 and TRBJ2-7; 8 positions match TRBD1. The CDR3 loop spans 12 amino acids. Germline V gene data show CDR1 as MGHDK and CDR2 as SYGVNS. The ends lost 6 bases at V and 4 bases at J; junction bases unmatched: 2. The CDR3, as DNA: TGTGCCAGCAGCGGACAGGGTTACGAGCAGTACGTC. It is translated as CASSGQGYEQYV.

A few counts support this clonotype. V is TRBV7-9 and J is TRBJ2-7; unclear D gene. The CDR3 spans 15 residues. CDR1 SEHNR and CDR2 FQNEAQ come from the germline V gene (reference sequence). Trimming took 4 bases from V and 3 from J, leaving 16 bases between them. The CDR3 DNA follows: TGTGCCAGCAGCTCCACACCGGGTCGAGGCTACGAGCAGTACTTC. Its protein product is CASSSTPGRGYEQYF. Full variable domain (rest looked up from reference TRBV7-9 and TRBJ2-7): DTGVSQNPRHKITKRGQNVTFRCDPISEHNRLYWYRQTLGQGPEFLTYFQNEAQLEKSRLLSDRFSAERPKGSFSTLEIQRTEQGDSAMYLCASSSTPGRGYEQYFGPGTRLTVT.

This clonotype has a handful of counts. This rearrangement joins TRBV7-2 to TRBJ1-5; D is uncertain. The CDR3 has 15 amino acids. Looked up from germline, CDR1 is SGHTA and CDR2 is FQGNSA. The germline V and J ends were trimmed by 5 bases and 4 bases, with 15 bases remaining between them. CDR3 nucleotide sequence: TGTGCCAGCAGCCCGCAGAGGGCGGGGAATCAGCCCCAGCATTTT. It yields the protein CASSPQRAGNQPQHF.